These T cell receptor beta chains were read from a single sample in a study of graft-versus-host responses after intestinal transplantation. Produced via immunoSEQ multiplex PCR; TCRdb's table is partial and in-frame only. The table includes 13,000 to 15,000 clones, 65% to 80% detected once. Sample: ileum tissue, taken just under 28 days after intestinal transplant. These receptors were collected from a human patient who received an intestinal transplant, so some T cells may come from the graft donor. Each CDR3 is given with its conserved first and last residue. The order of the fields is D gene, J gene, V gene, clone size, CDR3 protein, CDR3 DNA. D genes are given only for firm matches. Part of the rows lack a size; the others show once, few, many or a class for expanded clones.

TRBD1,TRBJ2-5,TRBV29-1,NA,CSVRQGTETQYF,TGCAGCGTCAGACAGGGGACTGAGACCCAGTACTTC
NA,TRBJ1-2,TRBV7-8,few,CASSLNRVDGYTF,TGTGCCAGCAGCTTAAACAGGGTCGATGGCTACACCTTC
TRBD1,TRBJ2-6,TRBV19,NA,CASSIRTGSGANVLTF,TGTGCCAGTAGTATTCGGACAGGGTCCGGGGCCAACGTCCTGACTTTC
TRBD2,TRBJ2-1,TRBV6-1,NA,CASSEWAGGTNEQFF,TGTGCCAGCAGTGAATGGGCGGGGGGGACCAATGAGCAGTTCTTC
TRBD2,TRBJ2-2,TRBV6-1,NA,CASSGRTSGAGELFF,TGTGCCAGCAGCGGAAGGACTAGCGGGGCCGGGGAGCTGTTTTTT
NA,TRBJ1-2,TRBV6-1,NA,CASSETQSYGYTF,TGTGCCAGCAGTGAAACACAGAGCTATGGCTACACCTTC
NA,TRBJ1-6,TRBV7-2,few,CASSLQGPSTLHF,TGTGCCAGCAGCTTACAGGGGCCCTCCACCCTCCACTTT
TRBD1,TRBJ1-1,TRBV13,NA,CASRYQGATEAFF,TGTGCCAGCCGGTATCAGGGGGCCACTGAAGCTTTCTTT
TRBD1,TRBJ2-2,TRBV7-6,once,CASSHDRGVTGELFF,TGTGCCAGCAGCCATGACAGGGGAGTAACCGGGGAGCTGTTTTTT
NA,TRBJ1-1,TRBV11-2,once,CASSLGGGEAFF,TGTGCCAGCAGCTTAGGGGGGGGTGAAGCTTTCTTT
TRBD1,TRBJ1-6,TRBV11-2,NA,CASSLTTGWSSPLHF,TGTGCCAGCAGCTTGACGACAGGGTGGAGTTCACCCCTCCACTTT
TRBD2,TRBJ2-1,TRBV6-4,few,CASSERGGYNEQFF,TGTGCCAGCAGTGAACGGGGGGGCTACAATGAGCAGTTCTTC
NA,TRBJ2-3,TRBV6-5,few,CASKAAGGTDTQYF,TGTGCCAGCAAGGCTGCAGGGGGCACAGATACGCAGTATTTT
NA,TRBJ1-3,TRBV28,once,CASTAGVGNTIYF,TGTGCCAGCACGGCGGGGGTTGGAAACACCATATATTTT
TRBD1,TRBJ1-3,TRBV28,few,CASSKDRAGNTIYF,TGTGCCAGCAGTAAAGACAGGGCTGGAAACACCATATATTTT
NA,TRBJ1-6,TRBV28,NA,CASSLDGGSYNSPLHF,TGTGCCAGCAGTTTAGATGGGGGCAGCTATAATTCACCCCTCCACTTT
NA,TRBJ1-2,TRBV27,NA,CASSPSMSGVHYGYTF,TGTGCCAGCAGTCCTTCAATGTCAGGGGTCCACTATGGCTACACCTTC
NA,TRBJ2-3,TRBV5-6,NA,CASSLAVRGWQYF,TGTGCCAGCAGCTTGGCCGTAAGGGGCTGGCAGTATTTT
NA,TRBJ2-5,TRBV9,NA,CASSPTALRETQYF,TGTGCCAGCAGCCCGACAGCCCTTCGGGAGACCCAGTACTTC
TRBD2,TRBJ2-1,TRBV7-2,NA,CASSLAGGINNEQFF,TGTGCCAGCAGCTTAGCGGGGGGGATCAACAATGAGCAGTTCTTC
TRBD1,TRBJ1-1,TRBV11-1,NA,CASSRTGATEAFF,TGTGCCAGCAGTCGGACAGGGGCCACTGAAGCTTTCTTT
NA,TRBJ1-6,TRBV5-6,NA,CASSLGLDRRWGTPALHF,TGTGCCAGCAGCTTGGGATTGGATAGGAGGTGGGGAACCCCGGCCCTCCACTTT
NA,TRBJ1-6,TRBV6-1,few,CASILIGGHNSPLHF,TGTGCCAGCATCCTGATCGGGGGTCATAATTCACCCCTCCACTTT
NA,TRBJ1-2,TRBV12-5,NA,CASGLGGTKNGYTF,TGTGCTAGTGGTTTGGGCGGGACGAAGAATGGCTACACCTTC
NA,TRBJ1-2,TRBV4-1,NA,CASSHDSLQLECTF,TGCGCCAGCAGCCATGACAGCTTACAATTGGAGTGCACCTTC
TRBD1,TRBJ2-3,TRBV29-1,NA,CSVGQAPADTQYF,TGCAGCGTGGGACAGGCCCCCGCAGATACGCAGTATTTT
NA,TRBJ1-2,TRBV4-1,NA,CASSQVSTETPYGYTF,TGCGCCAGCAGCCAAGTGTCTACGGAGACTCCCTATGGCTACACCTTC
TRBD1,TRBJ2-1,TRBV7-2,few,CASSQGALPGPNEQFF,TGTGCCAGCAGCCAGGGGGCCCTCCCTGGCCCCAATGAGCAGTTCTTC
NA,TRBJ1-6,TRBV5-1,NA,CASSPSAGYGSPLHF,TGCGCCAGCAGCCCCTCAGCAGGCTACGGTTCACCCCTCCACTTT
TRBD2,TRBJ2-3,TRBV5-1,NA,CASRSLAGGQGTDTQYF,TGCGCCAGCAGGAGTCTAGCGGGGGGGCAGGGCACAGATACGCAGTATTTT
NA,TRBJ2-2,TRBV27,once,CASSLEGGAGTGELFF,TGTGCCAGCAGTCTGGAGGGCGGGGCGGGCACCGGGGAGCTGTTTTTT
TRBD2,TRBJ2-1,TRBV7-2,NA,CASSLQREVNEQFF,TGTGCCAGCAGCTTACAGCGGGAGGTAAATGAGCAGTTCTTC
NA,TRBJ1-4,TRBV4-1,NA,CASSQVSQGREKLFF,TGCGCCAGCAGCCAAGTTTCACAGGGTCGCGAAAAACTGTTTTTT
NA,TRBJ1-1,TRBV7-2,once,CASSLVLREAFF,TGTGCCAGCAGCTTAGTTTTGAGAGAAGCTTTCTTT
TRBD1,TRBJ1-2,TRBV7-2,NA,CASSPSPSTGGFNYGYTF,TGTGCCAGCAGCCCTAGCCCCTCGACAGGGGGATTTAACTATGGCTACACCTTC
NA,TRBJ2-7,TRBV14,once,CASRPTGHYEQYF,TGTGCCAGCAGGCCGACGGGACATTACGAGCAGTACTTC
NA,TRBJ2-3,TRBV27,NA,CASSFLASTDTQYF,TGTGCCAGCAGTTTTTTAGCTAGCACAGATACGCAGTATTTT
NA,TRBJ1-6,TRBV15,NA,CATSRGDNSPLHF,TGTGCCACCAGCAGGGGCGATAATTCACCCCTCCACTTT
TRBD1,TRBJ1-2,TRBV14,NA,CASSPDQLGQAYGYTF,TGTGCCAGCAGCCCGGACCAACTTGGACAGGCCTATGGCTACACCTTC
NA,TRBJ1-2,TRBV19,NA,CATLPGSRIGYGYTF,TGTGCCACCCTCCCGGGGTCAAGAATTGGGTATGGCTACACCTTC
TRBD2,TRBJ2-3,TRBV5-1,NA,CASSLGLAGTDTQYF,TGCGCCAGCAGCTTGGGTTTAGCGGGGACAGATACGCAGTATTTT
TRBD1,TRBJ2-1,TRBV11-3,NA,CASSVNRGDEQFF,TGTGCCAGCAGCGTTAACAGGGGTGATGAGCAGTTCTTC
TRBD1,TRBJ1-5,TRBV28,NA,CASSQDRFNQPQHF,TGTGCCAGCAGCCAGGACAGGTTCAATCAGCCCCAGCATTTT
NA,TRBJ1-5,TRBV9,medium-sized,CASSVAGGDNQPQHF,TGTGCCAGCAGCGTAGCAGGCGGGGACAATCAGCCCCAGCATTTT